The clone carrying this T cell receptor beta chain was observed a handful of times. Trimming shortened V by 9 bases and J by 0 bases, and 14 bases separated the two germline ends. The CDR3 runs 15 residues. Germline V gives CDR1 MNHNS, CDR2 SASEGT. This entry belongs to a study of T cells after yellow fever vaccination. TCRdb ran MiXCR on the 5' RACE reads and lists one entry per CDR3 protein. The table has 450,000 to 550,000 distinct CDR3 sequences, 20% to 25% seen once. This receptor was taken from a man younger than 35 who received the YFV17D yellow fever vaccine. The starting material was PBMCs, obtained 21 days after the first yellow fever vaccination. The chain employs TRBV6-1 and TRBJ2-2, with D possibly being TRBD1 or TRBD2 (6 bases each). The CDR3 spells CASTRGASNTGELFF. DNA for the CDR3: TGTGCCAGTACGAGGGGGGCCTCGAACACCGGGGAGCTGTTTTTT.